The 18 T cell receptor beta chains below come from one sample, sequenced in a study of T cell responses to AZD1222 COVID-19 vaccine. Here immunoSEQ multiplex PCR was the method, and the copy in TCRdb shows in-frame clones only, minus some. Of some 110,000 clones listed, about four fifths are singletons. The specimen was peripheral blood, collected on day 0 of AZD1222 vaccination. Receptors originate from an adult in good health.

The chain employs TRBV20-1 and TRBJ2-5; unclear D gene. The V end lost 4 bases, the J end lost 7 bases, and 7 bases lay between the germline ends. CDR3 length: 10 amino acids. Germline CDR1 is DFQATT and CDR2 is SNEGSKA (reference sequence). For the CDR3, the DNA is TGCAGTGCTATCTCGGGGACCCAGTACTTC. It encodes CSAISGTQYF.

The chain links TRBV30 to TRBJ1-3, with D unresolved. Germline values: CDR1 GTSNPN, CDR2 SVGIG (reference sequence). The V end lost 5 bases, the J end lost 3 bases, and 14 bases lay between the germline ends. The CDR3 has 14 amino acids. CDR3 residues: CAWGEGVIGNTIYF. CDR3 coding DNA: TGTGCCTGGGGGGAAGGCGTCATTGGAAACACCATATATTTT.

This clone was detected once. The V call is TRBV11-2, the J call TRBJ2-1; possibly TRBD1 for D (5 bases). The CDR3 is 17 residues long. Germline V CDR1 and CDR2: SGHAT, FQNNGV. Between the trimmed V and J ends, which lost 0 bases and 3 bases, there was a span of 15 bases. The CDR3 sequence: CASSLERGQNLYNEQFF. The DNA for the CDR3 is TGTGCCAGCAGCTTAGAAAGGGGCCAGAACCTCTACAATGAGCAGTTCTTC. Together with reference TRBV11-2 and TRBJ2-1, the CDR3 gives the full variable domain: EAGVAQSPRYKIIEKRQSVAFWCNPISGHATLYWYQQILGQGPKLLIQFQNNGVVDDSQLPKDRFSAERLKGVDSTLKIQPAKLEDSAVYLCASSLERGQNLYNEQFFGPGTRLTVL.

This clone was seen only a few times. The chain recombines TRBV6-5 with TRBJ1-4; D is uncertain. V lost 2 bases and J 5 bases, leaving 9 bases between the germline ends. This CDR3 contains 14 residues. Germline V gene lookup returns CDR1 MNHEY and CDR2 SVGAGI. This CDR3 reads CASSYTTGNEKLFF. As DNA, the CDR3 is TGTGCCAGCAGTTACACGACGGGAAATGAAAAACTGTTTTTT.

The rearrangement uses TRBV7-2 and TRBJ1-1, with D unclear. V lost 6 bases and J 1 base, leaving 15 bases between the germline ends. Germline CDR1 and CDR2: SGHTA and FQGNSA. This CDR3 comprises 15 residues. The CDR3 is CASSRPHSPNTEAFF. As DNA, the CDR3 is TGTGCCAGCAGTCGCCCGCATTCCCCGAACACTGAAGCTTTCTTT. Filled out from reference TRBV7-2 and TRBJ1-1, the complete variable domain reads GAGVSQSPSNKVTEKGKDVELRCDPISGHTALYWYRQSLGQGLEFLIYFQGNSAPDKSGLPSDRFSAERTGGSVSTLTIQRTQQEDSAVYLCASSRPHSPNTEAFFGQGTRLTVV.

The gene calls are TRBV4-3 and TRBJ1-1, with no clear D. With 1 base removed from V and 1 base from J, the gap between germline ends came to 7 bases. Germline CDR1 is LGHNA and CDR2 is YSLEER. The CDR3 covers 14 residues. CDR3 in amino acids: CASSQVTKNTEAFF. The DNA of the CDR3 is TGCGCCAGCAGCCAAGTCACAAAGAACACTGAAGCTTTCTTT.

The rearrangement links TRBV6-5 to TRBJ1-1; possible D gene TRBD1, 5 bases. Trimming pared 5 bases from V and 11 bases from J, leaving 12 bases between. CDR3 length: 11 amino acids. The germline V gene encodes CDR1 MNHEY and CDR2 SVGAGI. The CDR3 DNA follows: TGTGCCAGCAGTAAGGGGACGGCGGCTTTCTTT. This gives the protein CASSKGTAAFF.

CDR3 coding DNA: TGCAGCGTTGATGCGATCCCGGGCGGCTACACCTTC. Its protein product is CSVDAIPGGYTF. V is TRBV29-1 and J is TRBJ1-2; D is unresolved. V lost 3 bases, J lost 8 bases, and 13 bases lay in between. The V gene's germline CDR1 is SQVTM and CDR2 ANQGSEA. The CDR3 is 12 residues long.

CDR3 sequence (DNA): TGTGCCATCAGTGGGGCAGCCGACAGGGATCGGGGCTACACCTTC. Its translation: CAISGAADRDRGYTF. The chain uses TRBV10-3 and TRBJ1-2, with 7 bases that match TRBD1. This CDR3 contains 15 residues. Trimming took 4 bases from V and 8 from J; bases not matched to a gene: 13. The germline V gene encodes CDR1 ENHRY and CDR2 SYGVKD.

The chain is built from TRBV27 and TRBJ1-2; TRBD1 is a possible D gene (6 bases). This CDR3 has 14 residues. Trimming cost V 4 bases and J 4 bases, with 13 bases left between them. Germline loops: CDR1 MNHEY, CDR2 SMNVEV (reference sequence). The CDR3 sequence: CASSSLDRTYGYTF. CDR3 in DNA: TGTGCCAGCAGTTCCCTCGACAGGACCTATGGCTACACCTTC.

The gene calls are TRBV12-3 or TRBV12-4 and TRBJ2-3, with D perhaps matching TRBD1 or TRBD2 (6 bases each). This CDR3 has 13 residues. V was pared by 2 bases and J by 4 bases, with 7 bases between. CDR3 region: CASSLRGPDTQYF. DNA for the CDR3: TGTGCCAGCAGTTTACGGGGGCCAGATACGCAGTATTTT.

This clone was observed once. The genes are TRBV2 and TRBJ1-5; possibly TRBD1 for D (6 bases). V gave up 7 bases and J gave up 3 bases, with 10 bases separating them. CDR1 SNHLY and CDR2 FYNNEI come from the germline V gene. This CDR3 spans 13 amino acids. CDR3 sequence reads: CASKRDNNQPQHF. CDR3 DNA sequence: TGTGCCAGCAAAAGGGACAACAATCAGCCCCAGCATTTT.

The chain uses TRBV9 and TRBJ1-1; D call uncertain. Trimming took off 7 bases at V and 4 bases at J, with 11 bases between the two ends. CDR3 length: 12 residues. Germline CDR1 is SGDLS and CDR2 is YYNGEE. CDR3 sequence: CASGRGGTEAFF. The DNA of the CDR3 is TGTGCCAGCGGGCGAGGAGGCACTGAAGCTTTCTTT.

The J gene is TRBJ2-7, the V gene TRBV2; D uncertain. This CDR3 spans 12 amino acids. CDR1 SNHLY and CDR2 FYNNEI come from the germline V gene. V was trimmed by 4 bases and J by 2 bases, leaving 6 bases between them. In nucleotides, the CDR3 is TGTGCCAGCAGTGTGGGGACCTACGAGCAGTACTTC. Protein product: CASSVGTYEQYF.

The chain links TRBV9 to TRBJ2-1, with 8 bases fitting TRBD2. The V and J ends lost 4 bases and 13 bases, in that order; junction bases with no gene match: 13. This CDR3 region has 14 residues. Germline CDR1 is SGDLS and CDR2 is YYNGEE. The CDR3 here is CASSPRLGGGPQFF. As DNA, the CDR3 is TGTGCCAGCAGCCCTCGTTTGGGCGGGGGGCCCCAGTTCTTC.

The V call is TRBV15, the J call TRBJ2-7; D possibly corresponds to TRBD2 (6 bases). Trimming pared 3 bases from V and 4 bases from J, leaving 16 bases between. The germline V gene encodes CDR1 LNHNV and CDR2 YYDKDF (reference sequence). The CDR3 runs to 15 residues. For the CDR3, the DNA is TGTGCCACCAGCAGGTCTCGGGGGTACCTATACGAGCAGTACTTC. Amino acid sequence: CATSRSRGYLYEQYF.

The J gene is TRBJ1-1, the V gene TRBV7-2; the D is unclear. With 1 base removed from V and 2 bases from J, the gap between germline ends came to 8 bases. CDR1 SGHTA and CDR2 FQGNSA come from the germline V gene. CDR3 length equals 14 residues. The CDR3 spells CASSLDWGNTEAFF. The CDR3 DNA reads TGTGCCAGCAGCTTAGACTGGGGTAACACTGAAGCTTTCTTT. Drawing the rest from reference TRBV7-2 and TRBJ1-1, the complete variable domain is GAGVSQSPSNKVTEKGKDVELRCDPISGHTALYWYRQSLGQGLEFLIYFQGNSAPDKSGLPSDRFSAERTGGSVSTLTIQRTQQEDSAVYLCASSLDWGNTEAFFGQGTRLTVV.

V usage is TRBV30 and J usage is TRBJ2-3; D call uncertain. Germline CDR1 reads GTSNPN; CDR2 reads SVGIG (reference sequence). The CDR3 runs 13 residues. The V and J ends lost 0 bases and 0 bases respectively, with 4 bases between them. CDR3 coding DNA: TGTGCCTGGAGTGTTTGGAGCACAGATACGCAGTATTTT. Protein product: CAWSVWSTDTQYF.